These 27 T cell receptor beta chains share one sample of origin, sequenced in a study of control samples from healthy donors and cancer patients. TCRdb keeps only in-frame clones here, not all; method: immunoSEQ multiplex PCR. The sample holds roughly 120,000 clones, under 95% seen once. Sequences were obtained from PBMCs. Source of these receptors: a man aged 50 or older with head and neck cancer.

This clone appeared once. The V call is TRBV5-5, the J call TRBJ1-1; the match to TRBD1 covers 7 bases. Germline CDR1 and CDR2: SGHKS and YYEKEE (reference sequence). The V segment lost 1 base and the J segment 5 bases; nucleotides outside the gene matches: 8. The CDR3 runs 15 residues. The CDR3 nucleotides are TGTGCCAGCAGCTTGATTGGATCAGGGGGGACTGAAGCTTTCTTT. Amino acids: CASSLIGSGGTEAFF.

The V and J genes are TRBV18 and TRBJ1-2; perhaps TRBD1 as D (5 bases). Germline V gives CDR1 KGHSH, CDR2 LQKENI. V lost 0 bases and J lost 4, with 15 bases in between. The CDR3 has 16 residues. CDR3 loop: CASSPPDITGSYGYTF. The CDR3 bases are TGTGCCAGCTCACCACCGGACATTACTGGGAGCTATGGCTACACCTTC.

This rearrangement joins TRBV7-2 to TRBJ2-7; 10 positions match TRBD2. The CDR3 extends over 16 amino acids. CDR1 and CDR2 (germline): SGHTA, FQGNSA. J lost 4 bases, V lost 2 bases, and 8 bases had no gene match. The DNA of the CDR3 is TGTGCCAGCAGCTTATTAGCGGGGGGCGCACAATACGAGCAGTACTTC. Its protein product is CASSLLAGGAQYEQYF.

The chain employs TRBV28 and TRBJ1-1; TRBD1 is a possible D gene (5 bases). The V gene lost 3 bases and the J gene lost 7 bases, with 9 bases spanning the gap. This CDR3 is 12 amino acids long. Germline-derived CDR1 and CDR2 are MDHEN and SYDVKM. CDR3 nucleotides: TGTGCCAGCAGTTTTGAGACAGATGAAGCTTTCTTT. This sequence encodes CASSFETDEAFF.

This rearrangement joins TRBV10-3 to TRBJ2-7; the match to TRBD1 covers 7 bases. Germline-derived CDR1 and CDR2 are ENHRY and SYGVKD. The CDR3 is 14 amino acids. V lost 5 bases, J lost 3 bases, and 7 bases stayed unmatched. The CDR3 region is CAISLTGQLYEQYF. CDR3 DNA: TGTGCCATCAGTCTAACGGGACAGCTCTACGAGCAGTACTTC.

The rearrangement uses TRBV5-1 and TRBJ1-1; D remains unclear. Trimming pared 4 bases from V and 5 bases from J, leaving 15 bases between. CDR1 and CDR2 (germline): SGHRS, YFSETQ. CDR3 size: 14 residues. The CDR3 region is CASSRNLVATEAFF. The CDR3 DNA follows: TGCGCCAGCAGCCGTAACCTGGTCGCGACTGAAGCTTTCTTT.

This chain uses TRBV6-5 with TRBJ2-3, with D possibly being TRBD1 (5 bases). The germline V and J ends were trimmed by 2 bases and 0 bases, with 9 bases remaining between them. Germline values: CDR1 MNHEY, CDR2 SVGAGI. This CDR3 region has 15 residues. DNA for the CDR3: TGTGCCAGCAGTTACGACAGCCCTAGCACAGATACGCAGTATTTT. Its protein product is CASSYDSPSTDTQYF.

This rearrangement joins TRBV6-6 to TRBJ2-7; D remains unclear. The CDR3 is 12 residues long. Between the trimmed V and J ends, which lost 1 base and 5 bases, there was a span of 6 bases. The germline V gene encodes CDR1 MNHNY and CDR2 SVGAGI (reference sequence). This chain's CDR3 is CASSYYPDEQYF. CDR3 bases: TGTGCCAGCAGTTACTACCCAGACGAGCAGTACTTC.

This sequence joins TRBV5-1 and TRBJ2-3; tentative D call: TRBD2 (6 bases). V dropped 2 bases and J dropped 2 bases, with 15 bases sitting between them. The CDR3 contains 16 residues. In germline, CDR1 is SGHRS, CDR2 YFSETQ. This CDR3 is CASSLIRDSITDTQYF. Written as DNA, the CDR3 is TGCGCCAGCAGCTTAATCCGGGACTCGATCACAGATACGCAGTATTTT.

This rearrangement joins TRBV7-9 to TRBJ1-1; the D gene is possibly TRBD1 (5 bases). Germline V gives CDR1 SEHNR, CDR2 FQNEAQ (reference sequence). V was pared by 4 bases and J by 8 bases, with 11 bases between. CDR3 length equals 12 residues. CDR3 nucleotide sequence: TGTGCCAGCAGCTCCGCAGGGCTAGAAGCTTTCTTT. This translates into CASSSAGLEAFF.

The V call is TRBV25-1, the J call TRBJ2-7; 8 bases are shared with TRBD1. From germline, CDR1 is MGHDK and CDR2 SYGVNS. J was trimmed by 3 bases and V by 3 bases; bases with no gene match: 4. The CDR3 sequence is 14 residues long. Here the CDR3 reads CASSDGTGGYEQYF. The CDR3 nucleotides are TGTGCCAGCAGTGACGGAACAGGGGGCTACGAGCAGTACTTC.

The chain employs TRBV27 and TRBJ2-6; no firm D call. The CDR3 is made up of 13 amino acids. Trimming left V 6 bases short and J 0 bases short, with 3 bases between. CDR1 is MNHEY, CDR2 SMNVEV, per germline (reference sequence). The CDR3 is CASRSSGANVLTF. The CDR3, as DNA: TGTGCCAGCAGGAGCTCTGGGGCCAACGTCCTGACTTTC.

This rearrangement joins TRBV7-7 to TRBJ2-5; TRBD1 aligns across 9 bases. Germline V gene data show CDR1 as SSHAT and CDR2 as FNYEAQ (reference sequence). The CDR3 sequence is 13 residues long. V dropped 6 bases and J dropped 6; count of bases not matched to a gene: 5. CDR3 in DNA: TGTGCCAGCAGTACAGGGGGCGCGAAGACCCAGTACTTC. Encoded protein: CASSTGGAKTQYF.

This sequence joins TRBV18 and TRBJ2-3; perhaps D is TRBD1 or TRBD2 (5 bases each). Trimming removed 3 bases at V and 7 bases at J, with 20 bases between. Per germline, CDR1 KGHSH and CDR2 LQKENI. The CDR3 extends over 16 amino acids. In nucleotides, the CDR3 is TGTGCCAGCTCACCCTCCACGGGACGGGGAGACAATACGCAGTATTTT. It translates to CASSPSTGRGDNTQYF.

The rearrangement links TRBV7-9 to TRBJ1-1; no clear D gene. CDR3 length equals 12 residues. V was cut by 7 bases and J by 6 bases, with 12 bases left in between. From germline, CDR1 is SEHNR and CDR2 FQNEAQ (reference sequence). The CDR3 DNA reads TGTGCCAGCACCGAGTGGGCGGCTGAAGCTTTCTTT. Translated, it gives CASTEWAAEAFF.

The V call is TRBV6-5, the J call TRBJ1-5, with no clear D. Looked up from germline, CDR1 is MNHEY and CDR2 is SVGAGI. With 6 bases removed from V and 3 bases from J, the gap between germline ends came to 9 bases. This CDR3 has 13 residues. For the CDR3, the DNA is TGTGCCAGCAGCCGCCAGATCAATCAGCCCCAGCATTTT. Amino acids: CASSRQINQPQHF.

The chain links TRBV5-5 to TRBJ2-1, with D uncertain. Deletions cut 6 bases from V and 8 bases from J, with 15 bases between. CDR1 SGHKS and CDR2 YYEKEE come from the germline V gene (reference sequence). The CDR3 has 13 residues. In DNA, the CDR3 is TGTGCCAGCATCCAACTCCAGGCTCATGAGCAGTTCTTC. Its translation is CASIQLQAHEQFF.

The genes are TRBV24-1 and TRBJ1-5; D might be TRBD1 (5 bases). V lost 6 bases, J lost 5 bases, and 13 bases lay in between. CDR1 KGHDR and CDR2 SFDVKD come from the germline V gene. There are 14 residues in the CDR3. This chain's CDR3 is CATSLTDLHQPQHF. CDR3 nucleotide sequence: TGTGCCACCAGTTTGACAGATCTTCATCAGCCCCAGCATTTT.

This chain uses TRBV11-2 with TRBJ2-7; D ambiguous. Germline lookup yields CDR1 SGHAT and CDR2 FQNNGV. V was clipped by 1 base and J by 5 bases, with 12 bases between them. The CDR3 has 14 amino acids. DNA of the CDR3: TGTGCCAGCAGCTTAGTGACGGGTCGGAACGAGCAGTACTTC. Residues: CASSLVTGRNEQYF.

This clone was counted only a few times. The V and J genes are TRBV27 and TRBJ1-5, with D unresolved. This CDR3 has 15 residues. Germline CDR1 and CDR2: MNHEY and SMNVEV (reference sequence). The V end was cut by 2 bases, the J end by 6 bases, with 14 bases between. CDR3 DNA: TGTGCCAGCAGTTTAGTGTGGGGAAGTCGTCAGCCCCAGCATTTT. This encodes CASSLVWGSRQPQHF.

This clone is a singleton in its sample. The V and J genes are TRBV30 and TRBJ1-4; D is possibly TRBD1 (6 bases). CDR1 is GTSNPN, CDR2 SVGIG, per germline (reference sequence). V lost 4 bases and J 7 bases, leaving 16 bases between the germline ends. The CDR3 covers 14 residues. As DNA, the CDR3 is TGTGCCTGGACCAAAGGGGGGATCGGTGAAAAACTGTTTTTT. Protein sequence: CAWTKGGIGEKLFF.

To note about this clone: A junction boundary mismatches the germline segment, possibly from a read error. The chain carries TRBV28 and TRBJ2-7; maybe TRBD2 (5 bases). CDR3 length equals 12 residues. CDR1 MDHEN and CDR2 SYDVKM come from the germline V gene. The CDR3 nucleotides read TGTGCCAGCAGTTTGGACTCCTTCGAGCAGTACTTC. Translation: CASSLDSFEQYF.

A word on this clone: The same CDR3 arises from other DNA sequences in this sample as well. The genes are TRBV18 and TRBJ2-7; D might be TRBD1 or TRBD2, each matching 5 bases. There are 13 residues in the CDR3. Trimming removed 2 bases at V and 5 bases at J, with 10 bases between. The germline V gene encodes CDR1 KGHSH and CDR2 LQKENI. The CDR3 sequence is CASSPGQGHEQYF. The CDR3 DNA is TGTGCCAGCTCACCAGGCCAGGGACACGAGCAGTACTTC.

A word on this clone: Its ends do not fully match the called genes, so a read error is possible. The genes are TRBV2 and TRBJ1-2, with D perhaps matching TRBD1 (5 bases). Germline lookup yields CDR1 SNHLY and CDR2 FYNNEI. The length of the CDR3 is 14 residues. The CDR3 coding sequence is TGTGCCAGCACGGGAGGGTGGGGAGACAGCAGCGTTTTCTTC. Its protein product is CASTGGWGDSSVFF.

CDR3 residues: CASSQWTPQEQYF. CDR3 coding DNA: TGTGCCAGCAGTCAATGGACACCTCAGGAGCAGTACTTC. This chain joins TRBV11-2 and TRBJ2-7, with TRBD1 as a possible D gene (5 bases). CDR1 is SGHAT, CDR2 FQNNGV, per germline. The CDR3 length is 13 residues. The germline V and J ends were trimmed by 6 bases and 7 bases, with 16 bases remaining between them.

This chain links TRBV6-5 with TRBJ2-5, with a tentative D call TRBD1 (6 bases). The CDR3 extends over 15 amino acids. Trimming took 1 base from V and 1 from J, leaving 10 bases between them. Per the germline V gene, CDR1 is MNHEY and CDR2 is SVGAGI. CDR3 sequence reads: CASSYWTEVQETQYF. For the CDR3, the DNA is TGTGCCAGCAGTTACTGGACAGAAGTCCAAGAGACCCAGTACTTC.

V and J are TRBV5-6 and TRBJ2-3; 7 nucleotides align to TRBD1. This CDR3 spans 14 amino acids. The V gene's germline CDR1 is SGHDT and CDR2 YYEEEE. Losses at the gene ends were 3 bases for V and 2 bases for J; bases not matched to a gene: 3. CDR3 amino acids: CASSWGQSTDTQYF. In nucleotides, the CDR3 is TGTGCCAGCAGCTGGGGACAGTCCACAGATACGCAGTATTTT.